This TCR beta chain appears in the sequencing data of a study of early T cells in non-severe SARS-CoV-2 infection (dated by TCRdb to the early 2020s). Background for the entire study: TCR sequencing used bulk RNA from unsorted whole blood, so alpha and beta chains could not be paired.

This clonotype was counted ten times or more. Its antigen is not yet known. Per-base quality was not reported, and no clone a single base away is much larger than it. Receptor amplification or capture employed 5' RACE. The sequencing machine was a NextSeq 500. In the TCR library protocol, unique molecular identifiers were attached to individual cDNA molecules to correct for PCR bias and sequencing error. Both TCR alpha and beta chains were sequenced, and tight co-correlation was observed between alpha and beta sequence abundances in each sample. The original methods were these. Decombinator V4 was used to annotate TCR sequences for V gene, J gene and CDR3. Expanded TCRs were defined as changing significantly between any two time points under a Poisson model with p below 0.0001. TCR abundances were normalised to the total number of TCRs sequenced in each sample and reported as counts per million. TRAV1-2 paired with TRAJ12, TRAJ20 or TRAJ33 defined MAIT TCRs, while TRAV10 paired with TRAJ18 defined iNKT TCRs. VDJdb, accessed 1 November 2021, was searched for CMV, EBV and SARS-CoV-2 annotated TCRs, excluding TCRs annotated for multiple antigens. TCRdb handled the public reads itself, with Q25 trimming in fastp and clone calling in MiXCR, and kept productive beta chains. Rows with a matching CDR3 protein are joined into one entry that keeps the most common DNA and genes. The authors' filters were not applied to this entry. The table for this sample lists around 61,000 distinct CDR3 sequences; approximately 15% of them were counted only once. Of the sample, about 4% falls within the top ten clones.

Relative to germline, V is 1 base shorter and J is 8 bases shorter, with 17 bases between their ends. The germline V gene encodes CDR1 SGHRS and CDR2 YFSETQ. The CDR3 holds 15 amino acids from the cysteine to the phenylalanine. Of all the DNA, just the CDR3 is kept, 45 bases in frame from base 1. Set within a cohort of healthcare workers in London, UK, this nested case-control study involved weekly PCR testing of nasopharyngeal swabs along with blood sampling. Healthcare workers were recruited during the week of the UK lockdown, between 23 and 31 March 2020, and followed weekly for up to roughly 15 weeks. The full study reports these points: VDJdb matching was skewed toward anti-spike CD8 responses and likely underestimated virus-specific expansions by missing private and CD4 specificities.

The V gene is TRBV5-1 and the J gene is TRBJ2-3; TRBD1 might be the D gene, on 6 matching bases. The input for sequencing was whole blood, taken at baseline. The clonotype originates from an adult who was a healthcare worker with PCR-confirmed SARS-CoV-2 infection or an uninfected control (not recorded which). The sequence in DNA is TGCGCCAGCAGCTTGAGTGGGGGCCCCCGTGCTACGCAGTATTTT. This codes for CASSLSGGPRATQYF.